These T cell receptor beta chains were read from a single sample in a study of T cell responses to AZD1222 COVID-19 vaccine. Profiled with immunoSEQ multiplex PCR; TCRdb holds only in-frame clones, not every one. The sample carries under 130,000 clones, about 80% recorded once. This specimen consisted of peripheral blood, obtained on day 0 of AZD1222 vaccination. Receptor source: an adult in good health. The CDR3 runs from the conserved cysteine through the conserved F or W. D genes are given only for firm matches. Clone size, where shown, is once, few, many, or a class for clones that have expanded.

D gene	V gene	clone size	J gene	CDR3 DNA	CDR3 protein
-	TRBV4-3	-	TRBJ2-1	TGCGCCAGCAGCCAAGAGTCCGGACAGAATAATGAGCAGTTCTTC	CASSQESGQNNEQFF
-	TRBV13	once	TRBJ2-1	TGTGCCAGCAGCTTATGGGGGTCAGTGAATGAGCAGTTCTTC	CASSLWGSVNEQFF
-	TRBV14	-	TRBJ2-3	TGTGCCAGCAGCCTCCAGAGAGATACGCAGTATTTT	CASSLQRDTQYF
-	TRBV4-1	-	TRBJ2-7	TGCGCCAGCAGCCCCCTCACAGGGACCTCCTACGAGCAGTACTTC	CASSPLTGTSYEQYF
TRBD2	TRBV7-9	-	TRBJ2-1	TGTGCCAACAATTCGGGCGGGGGTAGCTCCTACAATGAGCAGTTCTTC	CANNSGGGSSYNEQFF
-	TRBV5-1	-	TRBJ2-6	TGCGCCAGCACCCCGGGCGGCTCTGGGGCCAACGTCCTGACTTTC	CASTPGGSGANVLTF
TRBD1	TRBV5-6	once	TRBJ1-5	TGTGCCAGCAGCTCGACCCCCGGGGGGCAGGGGGCGAGGCAGCCCCAGCATTTT	CASSSTPGGQGARQPQHF
-	TRBV6-5	-	TRBJ2-5	TGTGCCAGCAGGAGTTCCGGGGAGACCCAGTACTTC	CASRSSGETQYF
TRBD1	TRBV5-1	few	TRBJ2-1	TGCGCCAGCAGCTTGGCCGATTCCGGGACAGGGTGGAGTGAGCAGTTCTTC	CASSLADSGTGWSEQFF
-	TRBV5-4	-	TRBJ1-6	TGTGCCAGCAGCTTGGCTGGGACGTATTCACCCCTCCACTTT	CASSLAGTYSPLHF
-	TRBV9	-	TRBJ1-1	TGTGCCAGCAGCGTAGTGGCAGGGACGGGGGTTGAAGCTTTCTTT	CASSVVAGTGVEAFF
TRBD1	TRBV7-2	few	TRBJ2-7	TGTGCCAGCAGCCCGCAGGGGACAGGGGTAAAGCAGTACTTC	CASSPQGTGVKQYF
-	TRBV18	-	TRBJ2-7	TGTGCCAGCTCACCACGGGCCAGTACCTACGAGCAGTACTTC	CASSPRASTYEQYF
-	TRBV9	-	TRBJ1-1	TGTGCCAGCAGCGCAACAGGGCCTTGGGAAGCTTTCTTT	CASSATGPWEAFF
TRBD1	TRBV4-3	-	TRBJ2-5	TGCGCCAGCAGCCAAGCTGACAGGGGTCAAGAGACCCAGTACTTC	CASSQADRGQETQYF
TRBD1	TRBV11-2	-	TRBJ1-2	TGTGCCAGCAGCTTAACACAGGGGAGGAACTATGGCTACACCTTC	CASSLTQGRNYGYTF
TRBD2	TRBV5-4	-	TRBJ2-1	TGTGCCAGCAACCTGCGGGGGACTTCCTACAATGAGCAGTTCTTC	CASNLRGTSYNEQFF
TRBD1	TRBV5-1	-	TRBJ2-7	TGCGCCAGCAGAGCCGGGACAGGCTACGAGCAGTACTTC	CASRAGTGYEQYF
-	TRBV27	-	TRBJ2-1	TGTGCCAGCAGTTTGACCGGGGCGCACAATGAGCAGTTCTTC	CASSLTGAHNEQFF
-	TRBV11-2	many	TRBJ2-7	TGTGCCAGCAGCTACCACTCCCGGGACACTGAGCAGTACTTC	CASSYHSRDTEQYF
-	TRBV3-1/TRBV3-2	-	TRBJ1-2	TGTGCCAGCAGCCAAAAACCGAACTATGGCTACACCTTC	CASSQKPNYGYTF